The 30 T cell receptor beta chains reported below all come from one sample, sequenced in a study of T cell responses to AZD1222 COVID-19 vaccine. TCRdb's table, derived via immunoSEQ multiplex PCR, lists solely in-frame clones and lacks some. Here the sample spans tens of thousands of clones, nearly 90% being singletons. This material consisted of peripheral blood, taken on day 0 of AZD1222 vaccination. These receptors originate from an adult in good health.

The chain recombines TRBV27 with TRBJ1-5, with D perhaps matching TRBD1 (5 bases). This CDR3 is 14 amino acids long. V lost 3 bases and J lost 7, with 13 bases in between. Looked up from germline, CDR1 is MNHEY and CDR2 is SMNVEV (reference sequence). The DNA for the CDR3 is TGTGCCAGCAGTTTCAGTACAGGAGCCCAGCCCCAGCATTTT. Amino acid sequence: CASSFSTGAQPQHF.

The CDR3 DNA reads TGTGCCAGCAGCTTGGGGCAGAACTATGGCTACACCTTC. Translating gives CASSLGQNYGYTF. The rearrangement joins TRBV5-4 to TRBJ1-2, with D unresolved. Between the trimmed V and J ends, which lost 0 bases and 2 bases, there was a span of 5 bases. The CDR3 runs to 13 residues. Per germline, CDR1 SGHNT and CDR2 YYREEE (reference sequence).

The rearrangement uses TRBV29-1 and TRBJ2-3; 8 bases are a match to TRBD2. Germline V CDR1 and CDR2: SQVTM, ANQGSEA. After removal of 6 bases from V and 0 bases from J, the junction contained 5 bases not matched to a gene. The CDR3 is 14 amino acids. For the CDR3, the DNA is TGCAGCGTCTCTCTAGCGGGTAGCACAGATACGCAGTATTTT. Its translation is CSVSLAGSTDTQYF.

CDR3 DNA sequence: TGTGCCACCAGCAGCCTGGACAGGAAGGGAGCTTTCTTT. As protein: CATSSLDRKGAFF. This rearrangement joins TRBV15 to TRBJ1-1; 7 nucleotides match TRBD1. Germline V gene sequence: CDR1 LNHNV, CDR2 YYDKDF (reference sequence). V shed 3 bases, J shed 10 bases, and the junction held 8 bases outside the gene matches. There are 13 residues in the CDR3.

The chain's CDR3 is CASSLVWSDTEAFF. Here the CDR3 DNA reads TGTGCCAGCAGCTTAGTATGGTCGGACACTGAAGCTTTCTTT. This chain links TRBV7-9 with TRBJ1-1; unclear D gene. Germline CDR1 is SEHNR and CDR2 is FQNEAQ (reference sequence). The V and J ends lost 1 base and 3 bases respectively, with 9 bases between them. The CDR3 is 14 amino acids.

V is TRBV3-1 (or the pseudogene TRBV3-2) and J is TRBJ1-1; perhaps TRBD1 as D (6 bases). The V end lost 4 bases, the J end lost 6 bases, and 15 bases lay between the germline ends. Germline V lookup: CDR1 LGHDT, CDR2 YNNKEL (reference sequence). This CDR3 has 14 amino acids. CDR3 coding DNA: TGTGCCAGCAGCCCTGGGACAAGTCTCCCTGAAGCTTTCTTT. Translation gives CASSPGTSLPEAFF.

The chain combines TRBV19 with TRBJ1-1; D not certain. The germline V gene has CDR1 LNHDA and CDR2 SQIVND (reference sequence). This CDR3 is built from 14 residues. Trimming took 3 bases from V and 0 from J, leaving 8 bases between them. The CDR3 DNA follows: TGTGCCAGTAGTATGAGTGGGATGAACACTGAAGCTTTCTTT. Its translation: CASSMSGMNTEAFF.

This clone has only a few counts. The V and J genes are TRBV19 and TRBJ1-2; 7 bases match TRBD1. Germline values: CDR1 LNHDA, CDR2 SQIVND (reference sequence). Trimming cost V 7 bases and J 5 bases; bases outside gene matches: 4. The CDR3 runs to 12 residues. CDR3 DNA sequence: TGTGCCAGTACTGACAGGGAATATGGCTACACCTTC. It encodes CASTDREYGYTF.

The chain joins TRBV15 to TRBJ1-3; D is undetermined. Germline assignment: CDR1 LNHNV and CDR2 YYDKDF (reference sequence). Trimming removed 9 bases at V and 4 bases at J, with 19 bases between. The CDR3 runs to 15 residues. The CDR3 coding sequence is TGTGCCACTTCTGAGGACCCGTCCGAGGGAAACACCATATATTTT. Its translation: CATSEDPSEGNTIYF.

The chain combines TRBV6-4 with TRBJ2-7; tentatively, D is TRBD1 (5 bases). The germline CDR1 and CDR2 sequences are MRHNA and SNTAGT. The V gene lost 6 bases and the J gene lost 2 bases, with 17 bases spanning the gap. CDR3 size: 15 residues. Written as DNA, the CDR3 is TGTGCCAGCAGAATTTATAGGACACACACCTACGAGCAGTACTTC. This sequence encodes CASRIYRTHTYEQYF.

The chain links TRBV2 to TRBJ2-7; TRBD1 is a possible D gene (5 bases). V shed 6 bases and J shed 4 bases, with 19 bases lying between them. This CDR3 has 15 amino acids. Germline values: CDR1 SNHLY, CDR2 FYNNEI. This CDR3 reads CASSDPREMEYEQYF. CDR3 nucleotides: TGTGCCAGCAGCGACCCCAGGGAAATGGAGTACGAGCAGTACTTC.

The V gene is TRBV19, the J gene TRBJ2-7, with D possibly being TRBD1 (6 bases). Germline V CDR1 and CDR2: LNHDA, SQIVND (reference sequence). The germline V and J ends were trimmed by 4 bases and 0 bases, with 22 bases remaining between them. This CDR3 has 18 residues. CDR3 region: CASSTAAYRQGSSYEQYF. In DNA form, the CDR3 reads TGTGCCAGTAGTACGGCGGCGTATCGGCAGGGGAGCTCCTACGAGCAGTACTTC.

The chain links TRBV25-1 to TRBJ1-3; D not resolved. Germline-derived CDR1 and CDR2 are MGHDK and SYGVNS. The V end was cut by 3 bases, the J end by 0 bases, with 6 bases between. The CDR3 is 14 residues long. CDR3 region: CASSDESSGNTIYF. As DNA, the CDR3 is TGTGCCAGCAGTGATGAGAGCTCTGGAAACACCATATATTTT.

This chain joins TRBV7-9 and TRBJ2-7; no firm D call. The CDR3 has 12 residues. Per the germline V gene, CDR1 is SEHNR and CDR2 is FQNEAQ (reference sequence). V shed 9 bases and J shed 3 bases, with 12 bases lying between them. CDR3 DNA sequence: TGTGCCAGTCGGGCCTCTAACTACGAGCAGTACTTC. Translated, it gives CASRASNYEQYF.

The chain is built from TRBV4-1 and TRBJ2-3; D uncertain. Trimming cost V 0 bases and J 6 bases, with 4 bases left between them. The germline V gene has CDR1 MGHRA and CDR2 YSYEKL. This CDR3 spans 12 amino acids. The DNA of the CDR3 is TGCGCCAGCAGCCAAGATGGGGATACGCAGTATTTT. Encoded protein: CASSQDGDTQYF.

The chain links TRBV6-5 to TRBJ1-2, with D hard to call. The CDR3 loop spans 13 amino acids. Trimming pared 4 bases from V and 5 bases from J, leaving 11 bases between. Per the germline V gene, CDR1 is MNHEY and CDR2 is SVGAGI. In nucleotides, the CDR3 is TGTGCCAGCAGTTTATTTCGGCTTTATGGCTACACCTTC. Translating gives CASSLFRLYGYTF.

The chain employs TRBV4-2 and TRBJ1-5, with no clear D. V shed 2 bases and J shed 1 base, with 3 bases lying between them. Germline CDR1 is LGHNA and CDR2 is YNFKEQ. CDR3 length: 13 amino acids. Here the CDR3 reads CASSQFSNQPQHF. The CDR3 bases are TGTGCCAGCAGCCAATTCAGCAATCAGCCCCAGCATTTT.

The CDR3 here is CASSLGGTIYEQYF. The CDR3 DNA reads as TGTGCCAGCAGCTTAGGAGGGACGATCTACGAGCAGTACTTC. V and J are TRBV5-8 and TRBJ2-7; possible D gene TRBD2, 6 bases. V was cut by 2 bases and J by 3 bases, with 12 bases left in between. The CDR3 has 14 residues. Germline V gives CDR1 SGHTS, CDR2 YDEGEE. The complete variable domain, with remaining parts taken from reference TRBV5-8 and TRBJ2-7, reads EAGVTQSPTHLIKTRGQQATLRCSPISGHTSVYWYQQALGLGLQFLLWYDEGEERNRGNFPPRFSGRQFPNYSSELNVNALELEDSALYLCASSLGGTIYEQYFGPGTRLTVT.

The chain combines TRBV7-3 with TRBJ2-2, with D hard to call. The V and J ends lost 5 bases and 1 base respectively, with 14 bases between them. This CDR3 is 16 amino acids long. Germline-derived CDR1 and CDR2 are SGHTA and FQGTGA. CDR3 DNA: TGTGCCAGCAGCCCAACGGTGGGCTTGAACACCGGGGAGCTGTTTTTT. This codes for CASSPTVGLNTGELFF.

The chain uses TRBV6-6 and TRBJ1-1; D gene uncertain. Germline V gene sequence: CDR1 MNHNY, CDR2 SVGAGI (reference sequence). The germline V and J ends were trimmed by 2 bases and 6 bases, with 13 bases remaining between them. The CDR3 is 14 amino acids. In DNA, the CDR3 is TGTGCCAGCAGTTACGAGGGATCGGTACCTGAAGCTTTCTTT. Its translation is CASSYEGSVPEAFF.

The CDR3 DNA reads TGTGCTAGTGGTTTGGAACTCCTATTGGGGGGGGTCTCCTACGAGCAGTACTTC. Translating it yields CASGLELLLGGVSYEQYF. The chain is built from TRBV12-5 and TRBJ2-7; TRBD2 aligns across 7 bases. The CDR3 is 18 residues long. With V trimmed by 1 base and J by 0 bases, 12 bases remained unmatched. CDR1 and CDR2 (germline): LGHNT, FRNRAP.

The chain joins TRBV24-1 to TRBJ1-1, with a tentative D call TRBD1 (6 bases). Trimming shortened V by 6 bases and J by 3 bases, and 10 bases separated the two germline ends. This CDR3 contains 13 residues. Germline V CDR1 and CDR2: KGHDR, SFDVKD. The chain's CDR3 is CATSRGGDTEAFF. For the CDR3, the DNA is TGTGCCACCAGTAGGGGGGGGGACACTGAAGCTTTCTTT.

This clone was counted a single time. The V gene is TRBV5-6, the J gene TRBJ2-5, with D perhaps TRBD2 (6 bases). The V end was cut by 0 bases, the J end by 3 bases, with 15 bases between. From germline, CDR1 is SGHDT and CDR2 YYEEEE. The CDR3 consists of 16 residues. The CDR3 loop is CASSLGGDSDEETQYF. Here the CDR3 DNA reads TGTGCCAGCAGCTTGGGGGGGGACTCCGATGAAGAGACCCAGTACTTC.

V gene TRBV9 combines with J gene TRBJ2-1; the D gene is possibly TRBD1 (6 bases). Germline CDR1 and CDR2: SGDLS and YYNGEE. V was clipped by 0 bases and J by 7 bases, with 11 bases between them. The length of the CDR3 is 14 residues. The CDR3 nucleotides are TGTGCCAGCAGCGTAGTCCTGGGGGCGAATGAGCAGTTCTTC. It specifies CASSVVLGANEQFF.

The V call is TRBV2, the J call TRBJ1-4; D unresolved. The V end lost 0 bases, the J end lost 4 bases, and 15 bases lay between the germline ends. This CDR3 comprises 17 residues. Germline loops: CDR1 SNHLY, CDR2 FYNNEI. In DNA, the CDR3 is TGTGCCAGCAGTGAAGCTATCGCCGGCGCGGGTAATGAAAAACTGTTTTTT. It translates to CASSEAIAGAGNEKLFF. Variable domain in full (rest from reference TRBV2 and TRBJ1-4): EPEVTQTPSHQVTQMGQEVILRCVPISNHLYFYWYRQILGQKVEFLVSFYNNEISEKSEIFDDQFSVERPDGSNFTLKIRSTKLEDSAMYFCASSEAIAGAGNEKLFFGSGTQLSVL.

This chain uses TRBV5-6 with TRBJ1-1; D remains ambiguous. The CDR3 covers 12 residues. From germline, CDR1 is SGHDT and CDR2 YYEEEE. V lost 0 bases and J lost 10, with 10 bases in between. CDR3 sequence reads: CASSLATFGAFF. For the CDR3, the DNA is TGTGCCAGCAGCTTGGCGACTTTCGGAGCTTTCTTT.

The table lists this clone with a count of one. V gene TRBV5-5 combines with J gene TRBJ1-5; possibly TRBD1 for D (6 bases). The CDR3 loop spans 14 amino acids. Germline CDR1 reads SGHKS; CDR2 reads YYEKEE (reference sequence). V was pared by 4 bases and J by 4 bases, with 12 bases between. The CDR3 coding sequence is TGTGCCAGCAGCCCCGAAGGGGGGAATCAGCCCCAGCATTTT. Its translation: CASSPEGGNQPQHF.

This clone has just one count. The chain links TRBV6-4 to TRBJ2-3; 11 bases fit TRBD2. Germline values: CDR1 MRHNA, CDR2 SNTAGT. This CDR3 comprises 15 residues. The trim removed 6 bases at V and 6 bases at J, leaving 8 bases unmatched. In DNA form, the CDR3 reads TGTGCCAGCAGGACAACTAGCGGGGGAGTGGATACGCAGTATTTT. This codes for CASRTTSGGVDTQYF.

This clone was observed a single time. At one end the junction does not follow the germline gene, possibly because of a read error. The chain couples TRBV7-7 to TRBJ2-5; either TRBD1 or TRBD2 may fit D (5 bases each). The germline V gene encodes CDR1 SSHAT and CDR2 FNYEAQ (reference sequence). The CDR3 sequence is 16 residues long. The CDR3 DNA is TGTGCTAGCAGCCCAGGACCGGGGCATTCGGGGGAGACCCAGTACTTC. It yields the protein CASSPGPGHSGETQYF.

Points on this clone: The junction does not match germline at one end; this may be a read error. For the CDR3, the DNA is TGTGCCAGCAGTTACTGGCCAGAAAACTACGGCTACACCTTC. Translation: CASSYWPENYGYTF. The V call is TRBV6-5, the J call TRBJ1-2; D is uncertain. CDR3 length: 14 amino acids. The V gene's germline CDR1 is MNHEY and CDR2 SVGAGI.